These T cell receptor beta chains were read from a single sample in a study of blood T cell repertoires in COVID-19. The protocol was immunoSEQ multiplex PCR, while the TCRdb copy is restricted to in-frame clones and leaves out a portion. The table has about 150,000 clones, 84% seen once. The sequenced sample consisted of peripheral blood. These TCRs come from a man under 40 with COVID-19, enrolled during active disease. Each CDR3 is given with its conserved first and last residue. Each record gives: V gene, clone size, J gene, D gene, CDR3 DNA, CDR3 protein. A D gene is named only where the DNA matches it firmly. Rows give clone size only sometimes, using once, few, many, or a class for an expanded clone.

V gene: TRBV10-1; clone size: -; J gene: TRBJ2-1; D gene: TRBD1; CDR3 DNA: TGCGCCAGCAGCTCCATGACAGGGGGTGCCAACAATGAGCAGTTCTTC; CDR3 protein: CASSSMTGGANNEQFF
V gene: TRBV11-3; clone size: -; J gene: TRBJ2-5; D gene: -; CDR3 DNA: TGTGCCAGCAGCAGGGACAACCAAGAGACCCAGTACTTC; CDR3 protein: CASSRDNQETQYF
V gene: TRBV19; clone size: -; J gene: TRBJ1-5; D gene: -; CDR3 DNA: TGTGCCAGTAGTATAGGCGGGAGCAATCAGCCCCAGCATTTT; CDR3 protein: CASSIGGSNQPQHF
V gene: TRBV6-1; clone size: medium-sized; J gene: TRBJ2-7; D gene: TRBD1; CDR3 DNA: TGTGCCAGCAGTGACGCTACAGGGGGCGGTTCCTACGAGCAGTACTTC; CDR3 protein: CASSDATGGGSYEQYF
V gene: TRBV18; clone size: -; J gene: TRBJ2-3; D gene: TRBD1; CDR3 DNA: TGTGCCAGCTCGGGGGGACAGGGAAGTACAGATACGCAGTATTTT; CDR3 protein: CASSGGQGSTDTQYF
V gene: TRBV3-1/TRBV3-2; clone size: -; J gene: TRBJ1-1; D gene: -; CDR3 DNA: TGTGCCAGCAGCCCCCAGGGAGGAAGGACTGAAGCTTTCTTT; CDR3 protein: CASSPQGGRTEAFF
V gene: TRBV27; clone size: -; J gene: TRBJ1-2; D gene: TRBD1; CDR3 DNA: TGTGCCAGCAGTTTATTTTGGACAGGGGTGGGAGGCTACACCTTC; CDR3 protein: CASSLFWTGVGGYTF
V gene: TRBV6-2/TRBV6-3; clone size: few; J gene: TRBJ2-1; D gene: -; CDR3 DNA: TGTGCCAGCAGTTACTCGATTCTGCGGGTACAGTCCTACAATGAGCAGTTCTTC; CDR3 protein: CASSYSILRVQSYNEQFF
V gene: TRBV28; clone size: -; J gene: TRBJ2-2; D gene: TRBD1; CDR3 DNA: TGTGCCAGCAGTCTTCCGGGACAGGGGACCACCGGGGAGCTGTTTTTT; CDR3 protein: CASSLPGQGTTGELFF
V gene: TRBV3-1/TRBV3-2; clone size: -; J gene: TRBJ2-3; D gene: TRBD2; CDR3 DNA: TGTGCCAGCAGTCGTAGCGGGAGTGGAGATACGCAGTATTTT; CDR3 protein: CASSRSGSGDTQYF
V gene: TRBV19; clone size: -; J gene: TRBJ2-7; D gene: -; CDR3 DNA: TGTGCCAGTAGTATGCGGCCTTCCTACGAGCAGTACTTC; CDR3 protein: CASSMRPSYEQYF
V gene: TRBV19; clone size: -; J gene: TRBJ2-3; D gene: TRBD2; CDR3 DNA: TGTGCCACTAGCCCGACTAGCGCAGATACGCAGTATTTT; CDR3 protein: CATSPTSADTQYF
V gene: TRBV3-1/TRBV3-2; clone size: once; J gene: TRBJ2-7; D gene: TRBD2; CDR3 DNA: TGTGCCAGCAGTTACGAGGGCGGGAGACCGACCTACGAGCAGTACTTC; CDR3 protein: CASSYEGGRPTYEQYF
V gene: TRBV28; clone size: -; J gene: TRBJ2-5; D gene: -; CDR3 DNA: TGTGCCACCGCCGGGTCGGGGGTAGAGACCCAGTACTTC; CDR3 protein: CATAGSGVETQYF
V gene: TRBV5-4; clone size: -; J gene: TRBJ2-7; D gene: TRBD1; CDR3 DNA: TGTGCCAGCAGCTTGCACAGGGGCGAGCAGTACTTC; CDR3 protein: CASSLHRGEQYF
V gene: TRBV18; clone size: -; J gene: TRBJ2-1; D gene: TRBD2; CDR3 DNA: TGTGCCAGCTCACGTTCTAGCGGGAGGTTCGAGCAGTTCTTC; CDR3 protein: CASSRSSGRFEQFF
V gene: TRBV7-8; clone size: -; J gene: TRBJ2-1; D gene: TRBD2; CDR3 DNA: TGTGCCAGCAGTTTGAGACTAGCGGCCTACAATGAGCAGTTCTTC; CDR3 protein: CASSLRLAAYNEQFF
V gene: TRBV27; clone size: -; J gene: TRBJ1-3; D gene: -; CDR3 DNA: TGTGCCAGCAGTTCCCGCCCAGGGGTAGACACCATATATTTT; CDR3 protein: CASSSRPGVDTIYF
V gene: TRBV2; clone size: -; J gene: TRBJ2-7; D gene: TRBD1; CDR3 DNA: TGTGCCAGCAGGAAAGGACAGGGGGCCGGCGAGCAGTACTTC; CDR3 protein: CASRKGQGAGEQYF
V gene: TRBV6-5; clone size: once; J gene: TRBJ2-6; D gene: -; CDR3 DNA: TGTGCCAGCACCCGCAGCTCTGGGGCCAACGTCCTGACTTTC; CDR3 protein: CASTRSSGANVLTF
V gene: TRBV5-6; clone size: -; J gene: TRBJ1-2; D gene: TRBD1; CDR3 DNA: TGTGCCAGCAGCACACAACAGGGGCTTTTCTATGGCTACACCTTC; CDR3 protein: CASSTQQGLFYGYTF
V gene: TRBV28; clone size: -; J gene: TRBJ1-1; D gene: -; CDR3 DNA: TGTGCCAGCGGATCGGGTCTCCAATCGGTGGTATACACTGAAGCTTTCTTT; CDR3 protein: CASGSGLQSVVYTEAFF
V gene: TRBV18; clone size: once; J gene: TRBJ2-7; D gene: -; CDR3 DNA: TGTGCCAGCTCACCGATATCGAGTACAGGGAACAACGAGCAGTACTTC; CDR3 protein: CASSPISSTGNNEQYF
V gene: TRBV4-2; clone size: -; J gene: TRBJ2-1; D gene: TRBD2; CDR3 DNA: TGTGCCAGCAGCCAAGAGACTAGCGGGAGGAGGGGCAATGAGCAGTTCTTC; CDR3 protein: CASSQETSGRRGNEQFF